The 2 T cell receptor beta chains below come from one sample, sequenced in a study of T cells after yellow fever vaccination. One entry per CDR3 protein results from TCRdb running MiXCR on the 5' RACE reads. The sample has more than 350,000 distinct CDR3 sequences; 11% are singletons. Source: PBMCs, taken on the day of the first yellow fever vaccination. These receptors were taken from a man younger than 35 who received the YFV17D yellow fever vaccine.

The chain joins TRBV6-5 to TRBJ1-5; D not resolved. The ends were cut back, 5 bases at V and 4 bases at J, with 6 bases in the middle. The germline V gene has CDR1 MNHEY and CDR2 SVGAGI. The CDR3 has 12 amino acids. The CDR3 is CASSRLNQPQHF. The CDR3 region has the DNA TGTGCCAGCAGTCGCTTGAATCAGCCCCAGCATTTT.

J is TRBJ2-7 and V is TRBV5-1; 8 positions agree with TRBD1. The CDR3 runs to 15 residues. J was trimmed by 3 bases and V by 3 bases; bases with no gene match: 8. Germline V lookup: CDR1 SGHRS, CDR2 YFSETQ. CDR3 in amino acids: CASSWLHTGGYEQYV. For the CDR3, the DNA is TGCGCCAGCAGCTGGCTCCACACAGGGGGCTACGAGCAGTACGTC.